The 22 T cell receptor beta chains below were found in one sample sequenced in a study of T-cell memory formation after mild COVID-19. TCRdb redid the calling of the 5' RACE reads with MiXCR, one entry per CDR3 protein. This sample has 310,000 or so distinct CDR3 sequences, with approximately 15% found just once. Specimen: PBMCs or a T cell subset sorted from them (not recorded which). The receptors come from a man aged 18 to 35 who had mild COVID-19 (a few samples of this study predate the infection). Cell type and time point are not known.

Concerning this clonotype: A much larger clone differs from this one at a single base, so this may be a read error. The chain joins TRBV5-1 to TRBJ2-5; 7 bases agree with TRBD2. The CDR3 sequence is 13 residues long. The V gene's germline CDR1 is SGHRS and CDR2 YFSETQ. J gave up 1 base and V 3 bases, and 0 bases lay outside the gene matches. The CDR3 region is CASSWGGQETQYF. CDR3 in DNA: TGCGCCAGCAGCTGGGGGGGCCAAGAGACCCAGTACTTC.

This clonotype has a handful of counts. This chain joins TRBV7-3 and TRBJ2-1; 8 bases are a match to TRBD2. The ends lost 5 bases at V and 2 bases at J; junction bases unmatched: 8. The CDR3 has 16 amino acids. The V gene's germline CDR1 is SGHTA and CDR2 FQGTGA. As DNA, the CDR3 is TGTGCCAGCAGCCGGGTGGGAGCGGGGGCCTACAATGAGCAGTTCTTC. Its translation: CASSRVGAGAYNEQFF.

This clonotype showed up many times. J is TRBJ2-7 and V is TRBV20-1, with D maybe TRBD1 (6 bases). CDR1 DFQATT and CDR2 SNEGSKA come from the germline V gene (reference sequence). This CDR3 contains 14 residues. Deletions cut 0 bases from V and 7 bases from J, with 16 bases between. DNA for the CDR3: TGCAGTGCTAGAGACCAAAGGGACAAAGTGGAGCAGTACTTC. Residues: CSARDQRDKVEQYF.

CDR3 sequence: CAISSTGGDSGNTIYF. The CDR3 nucleotides read TGTGCCATCAGCTCTACAGGGGGAGACTCTGGAAACACCATATATTTT. The chain is built from TRBV10-3 and TRBJ1-3, with 8 bases fitting TRBD1. V dropped 6 bases and J dropped 0; count of bases not matched to a gene: 7. Germline-derived CDR1 and CDR2 are ENHRY and SYGVKD. The CDR3 runs 16 residues.

The chain joins TRBV27 to TRBJ2-1; D is ambiguous. Germline V gene data show CDR1 as MNHEY and CDR2 as SMNVEV (reference sequence). This CDR3 is 14 amino acids long. V lost 3 bases to trimming and J lost 5 bases, with 11 bases between them. The CDR3 loop reads CASSLAAVDNEQFF. The CDR3 coding sequence is TGTGCCAGCAGTTTGGCAGCAGTAGACAATGAGCAGTTCTTC.

The table lists this clonotype with a few counts. The chain has TRBV7-6 and TRBJ1-4; 10 positions agree with TRBD1. The CDR3 consists of 15 residues. CDR1 and CDR2 from the germline V gene are SGHVS and FNYEAQ. The J segment lost 8 bases and the V segment lost 5 bases, leaving 8 bases of the junction unmatched. CDR3 bases: TGTGCCAGCAGCAAAACCGACAGGGGGCTCGAAAAACTGTTTTTT. Amino acid sequence: CASSKTDRGLEKLFF.

The table lists this clonotype with a few counts. V usage is TRBV20-1 and J usage is TRBJ2-1; 7 nucleotides match TRBD1. Trimming cost V 1 base and J 12 bases; bases outside gene matches: 12. The CDR3 totals 14 residues. The germline gives CDR1 DFQATT, CDR2 SNEGSKA (reference sequence). The CDR3, as DNA: TGCAGTGCTAGAGCCGGGACAGTTGGGGTTGGGCAGTTCTTC. Amino acids: CSARAGTVGVGQFF.

The gene calls are TRBV12-3 or TRBV12-4 and TRBJ2-7; no clear D. V was cut by 2 bases and J by 6 bases, with 14 bases left in between. This CDR3 contains 14 residues. The CDR3 DNA sequence: TGTGCCAGCAGTTTACAGCAGGCCCTCGGCGAGCAGTACTTC. Translating gives CASSLQQALGEQYF.

This clonotype has just a few counts. This chain connects TRBV4-1 to TRBJ2-7; possible D gene TRBD2, 6 bases. The V and J ends lost 0 bases and 3 bases respectively, with 12 bases between them. The germline CDR1 and CDR2 sequences are MGHRA and YSYEKL. The CDR3 is made up of 15 amino acids. The CDR3 region is CASSQETAGIYEQYF. The CDR3 DNA reads TGCGCCAGCAGCCAAGAGACCGCGGGAATCTACGAGCAGTACTTC.

V is TRBV24-1 and J is TRBJ2-2, with D possibly matching TRBD2 (5 bases). The germline V gene encodes CDR1 KGHDR and CDR2 SFDVKD. CDR3 length equals 15 residues. Between the trimmed V and J ends, which lost 4 bases and 7 bases, there was a span of 15 bases. CDR3 sequence: CATSDARTGDGELFF. The CDR3 nucleotides are TGTGCCACCAGTGACGCTCGGACTGGGGACGGGGAGCTGTTTTTT.

Only a few counts were recorded for this clonotype. V is TRBV6-2 or TRBV6-3 and J is TRBJ1-5, with no clear D. The CDR3 length is 15 residues. With 0 bases removed from V and 7 bases from J, the gap between germline ends came to 13 bases. Germline CDR1 reads MNHEY; CDR2 reads SVGEGT. In DNA, the CDR3 is TGTGCCAGCAGTTACTCGGGCAGCTTCCGCCAGCCCCAGCATTTT. This gives the protein CASSYSGSFRQPQHF.

The table lists this clonotype with a few counts. The chain employs TRBV5-1 and TRBJ2-1, with D perhaps matching TRBD1 or TRBD2 (5 bases each). V was trimmed by 1 base and J by 8 bases, leaving 13 bases between them. The CDR3 sequence is 14 residues long. The germline gives CDR1 SGHRS, CDR2 YFSETQ. CDR3 residues: CASSLRDLGDEQFF. CDR3 coding DNA: TGCGCCAGCAGCTTGCGGGACCTCGGGGATGAGCAGTTCTTC.

The rearrangement joins TRBV21-1 to TRBJ2-1; the D call in the table, TRBD1, was not verified against the DNA. TRBV21-1 is a pseudogene segment. The CDR3 has 16 amino acids. In nucleotides, the CDR3 is TGTGCCAGCAGCAAAGCGAGGGAGAAGGGGCCCAATGAGCAGTTCTTC. Translating it yields CASSKAREKGPNEQFF.

This clonotype was seen more than once but under ten times. This sequence joins TRBV12-3 or TRBV12-4 and TRBJ2-5; TRBD1 matches at 8 bases. The CDR3 is 16 residues long. V was pared by 8 bases and J by 5 bases, with 16 bases of the junction left unmatched. CDR3 sequence: CASVRRTGSSSETQYF. CDR3 nucleotides: TGTGCCAGCGTGAGGCGGACAGGGAGTAGTTCGGAGACCCAGTACTTC.

There are many counts of this clonotype. V is TRBV7-8 and J is TRBJ2-7, with D tentatively TRBD2 (6 bases). The V gene's germline CDR1 is SGHVS and CDR2 FQNEAQ. Trimming shortened V by 1 base and J by 2 bases, and 15 bases separated the two germline ends. The CDR3 is 16 amino acids. CDR3 region: CASSLGTGLWAYEQYF. CDR3 nucleotide sequence: TGTGCCAGCAGCTTAGGAACGGGACTTTGGGCCTACGAGCAGTACTTC.

V usage is TRBV4-1 and J usage is TRBJ2-5; D perhaps matches TRBD1 (6 bases). The ends were cut back, 1 base at V and 7 bases at J, with 13 bases in the middle. The CDR3 spans 14 residues. The germline CDR1 and CDR2 sequences are MGHRA and YSYEKL. For the CDR3, the DNA is TGCGCCAGCAGCCAAGCGGCGCTAGGGGGGACCCAGTACTTC. Amino acid sequence: CASSQAALGGTQYF.

This clonotype was observed a handful of times. This chain uses TRBV28 with TRBJ1-1, with TRBD1 matching 10 bases. This CDR3 has 16 residues. Trimming removed 7 bases from V and 6 bases from J; junction bases left unmatched: 14. Germline V lookup: CDR1 MDHEN, CDR2 SYDVKM. CDR3 in DNA: TGTGCCAGCAAGGACCTACCGGGACAGGGGCTTGCTGAAGCTTTCTTT. This codes for CASKDLPGQGLAEAFF.

This clonotype has more than one count but fewer than ten. The chain is built from TRBV18 and TRBJ1-5; tentative D call: TRBD1 (5 bases). The CDR3 loop spans 16 amino acids. V gave up 3 bases and J gave up 6 bases, with 18 bases separating them. In germline, CDR1 is KGHSH, CDR2 LQKENI. For the CDR3, the DNA is TGTGCCAGCTCACCTCGCAGGGAGAGGTGGGGTCAGCCCCAGCATTTT. As protein: CASSPRRERWGQPQHF.

This clonotype was found a few times. This chain links TRBV27 with TRBJ2-1, with D perhaps assigned TRBD1 or TRBD2 (5 bases each). CDR3 length equals 15 residues. Germline CDR1 is MNHEY and CDR2 is SMNVEV (reference sequence). V was trimmed by 0 bases and J by 2 bases, leaving 8 bases between them. CDR3 region: CASSLSGGTYNEQFF. CDR3 DNA: TGTGCCAGCAGTTTATCTGGGGGTACCTACAATGAGCAGTTCTTC.

This clonotype was found a few times. The chain recombines TRBV12-3 or TRBV12-4 with TRBJ2-7; 13 bases map to TRBD2. The CDR3 extends over 15 amino acids. V lost 2 bases to trimming and J lost 7 bases; unmatched junction nucleotides: 5. Here the CDR3 DNA reads TGTGCCAGCAGTTTAACTAGCGGGGGGGCGGGTGAGCAGTACTTC. The encoded protein is CASSLTSGGAGEQYF.

The CDR3 region has the DNA TGTGCCAGCAGCTCGGGGTCCAGCACCGGGGAGCTGTTTTTT. Translated, it gives CASSSGSSTGELFF. The chain uses TRBV7-3 and TRBJ2-2; a possible D gene is TRBD2 (5 bases). This CDR3 spans 14 amino acids. V dropped 4 bases and J dropped 4 bases, with 10 bases sitting between them. In germline, CDR1 is SGHTA, CDR2 FQGTGA.

The table lists this clonotype with a few counts. J is TRBJ2-2 and V is TRBV6-5, with 8 bases lining up with TRBD1. V was clipped by 5 bases and J by 5 bases; unmatched bases: 10. The CDR3 has 16 amino acids. Germline V gene sequence: CDR1 MNHEY, CDR2 SVGAGI. CDR3 nucleotides: TGTGCCAGCAGTAAGCAGACAGGGGATTTGACCGGGGAGCTGTTTTTT. Amino acids: CASSKQTGDLTGELFF.